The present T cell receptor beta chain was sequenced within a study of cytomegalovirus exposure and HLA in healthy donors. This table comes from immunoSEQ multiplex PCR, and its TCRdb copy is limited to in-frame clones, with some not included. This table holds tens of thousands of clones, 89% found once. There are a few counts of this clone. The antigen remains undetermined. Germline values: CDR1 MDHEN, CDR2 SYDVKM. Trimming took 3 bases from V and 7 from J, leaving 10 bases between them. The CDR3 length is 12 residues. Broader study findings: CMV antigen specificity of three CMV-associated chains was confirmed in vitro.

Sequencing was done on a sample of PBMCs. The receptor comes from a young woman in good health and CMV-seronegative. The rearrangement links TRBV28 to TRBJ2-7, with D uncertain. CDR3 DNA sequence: TGTGCCAGCAGTTTTGAGCTTGCGGAGCAGTACTTC. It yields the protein CASSFELAEQYF.